The 2 T cell receptor beta chains listed next were all sequenced from one sample in a study of T cells after yellow fever vaccination. TCRdb used MiXCR to reprocess the 5' RACE reads, holding one entry per CDR3 protein. Of 150,000 or so distinct CDR3 sequences listed, around 7% are singletons. The specimen was CD4+ T cells sorted from PBMCs, collected 4 to 5 days after the first yellow fever vaccination. These receptor sequences come from a man younger than 35 who received the YFV17D yellow fever vaccine.

This clonotype was observed a few times. This chain uses TRBV5-1 with TRBJ1-5; D is unresolved. CDR1 is SGHRS, CDR2 YFSETQ, per germline. Trimming cost V 7 bases and J 10 bases, with 21 bases left between them. The CDR3 extends over 14 amino acids. The CDR3 coding sequence is TGCGCCAGCGGAGTAGGGTACACCGGCGGCCCCCAGCATTTT. Amino acid sequence: CASGVGYTGGPQHF.

V gene TRBV7-2 combines with J gene TRBJ1-4, with D maybe TRBD1 (6 bases). Germline V lookup: CDR1 SGHTA, CDR2 FQGNSA. V was trimmed by 2 bases and J by 3 bases, leaving 13 bases between them. The CDR3 has 16 amino acids. CDR3 DNA: TGTGCCAGCAGCTTAATGGCAGGGGAGGCTAATGAAAAACTGTTTTTT. It codes for CASSLMAGEANEKLFF.